The rows below give T cell receptor beta chains drawn from one sample of a study of T cell repertoires in cytomegalovirus infection. TCRdb ran MiXCR on the reads and lists one entry per CDR3 protein. In the table there are about 920,000 distinct CDR3 sequences, 25% to 40% of which are singletons. The antigens for these receptors are not known. The sequencing used cultured CD8+ T cells from PBMCs, collected from culture after CMV antigen stimulation. The receptors derive from a human donor in good health (CMV status not recorded). Some clones in this sample may be carry-over from other donors' samples. The CDR3 runs from the conserved cysteine through the conserved F or W. A D gene is named only where the DNA matches it firmly. Expanded clones get a size class; other rows say once, few or many, or leave the size out.

V: TRBV7-2
J: TRBJ1-1
size: NA
D: NA
DNA: TGTGCCAGCAGCTTAACCCCGGAGAGGAACACTGAAGCTTTCTTT
CDR3: CASSLTPERNTEAFF

V: TRBV19
J: TRBJ1-5
size: few
D: NA
DNA: TGTGCCAGTAGCTTCGGCAGGGGCGGTCAGCCCCAGCATTTT
CDR3: CASSFGRGGQPQHF

V: TRBV12-3/TRBV12-4
J: TRBJ1-2
size: NA
D: NA
DNA: TGTGCCAACAGACCCAACTCTTTCGCTAACTATGGCTACACCTTC
CDR3: CANRPNSFANYGYTF

V: TRBV7-6
J: TRBJ1-1
size: few
D: NA
DNA: TGTGCCAGCAGCTCGCCGCAGGAGGGACCTGTGAACACTGAAGCTTTCTTT
CDR3: CASSSPQEGPVNTEAFF

V: TRBV24-1
J: TRBJ2-1
size: few
D: TRBD1
DNA: TGTGCCACCAGCGCGGGACAGGGTAATATTCACAATGAGCAGTTCTTC
CDR3: CATSAGQGNIHNEQFF

V: TRBV24-1
J: TRBJ1-5
size: NA
D: NA
DNA: TGTGCCACCAGTGGTCCACTTAGCAATCAGCCCCAGCATTTT
CDR3: CATSGPLSNQPQHF

V: TRBV2
J: TRBJ2-5
size: NA
D: NA
DNA: TGTGCCAGCACCCGAAGGCTGGAGGCTCAAGAGACCCAGTACTTC
CDR3: CASTRRLEAQETQYF

V: TRBV27
J: TRBJ2-3
size: NA
D: TRBD2
DNA: TGTGCCAGCAGTCTTAATCCCTGGCTAGCGGCGCTCACAGATACGCAGTATTTT
CDR3: CASSLNPWLAALTDTQYF

V: TRBV7-2
J: TRBJ2-3
size: many
D: NA
DNA: TGTGCCAGCAGCGGGGGGGGCCTAAATACGCAGTATTTT
CDR3: CASSGGGLNTQYF

V: TRBV7-9
J: TRBJ1-2
size: NA
D: NA
DNA: TGTGCCAGCTCACTCCCTCACAGGGACTATGGCTACACCTTC
CDR3: CASSLPHRDYGYTF

V: TRBV4-1
J: TRBJ2-1
size: few
D: TRBD1
DNA: TGCGCCAGCAGCCCACGTCAAAGGGGACCCATCGGGACAGCTCACAATGAGCAGTTCTTC
CDR3: CASSPRQRGPIGTAHNEQFF

V: TRBV5-5
J: TRBJ1-1
size: NA
D: TRBD1
DNA: TGTGCCAGCAGCTCCTGGGGTGGACAGGGTTACAGTGAAGCTTTCTTT
CDR3: CASSSWGGQGYSEAFF

V: TRBV7-2
J: TRBJ2-5
size: few
D: TRBD2
DNA: TGTGCCAGCAGCTTAAATGGCGGATCACTAGCGATAGAGACCCAGTACTTC
CDR3: CASSLNGGSLAIETQYF

V: TRBV27
J: TRBJ1-1
size: few
D: NA
DNA: TGTGCCAGCAGTTTATCGATCACAGGGCTCACTGAAGCTTTCTTT
CDR3: CASSLSITGLTEAFF

V: TRBV12-3/TRBV12-4
J: TRBJ2-3
size: NA
D: TRBD2
DNA: TGTGCCAGCAAATCTAGCGGGGGGGTGGGGACAGATACGCAGTATTTT
CDR3: CASKSSGGVGTDTQYF

V: TRBV7-2
J: TRBJ2-7
size: many
D: TRBD2
DNA: TGTGCCAGCAGCCATAACACCGGGACTAGCGGGGGGGCCATCGAGCAGTACTTC
CDR3: CASSHNTGTSGGAIEQYF

V: TRBV6-1
J: TRBJ1-5
size: many
D: NA
DNA: TGTGCCAGCGATGAGATGAGGGGCAATCAGCCCCAGCATTTT
CDR3: CASDEMRGNQPQHF

V: TRBV24-1
J: TRBJ2-2
size: NA
D: NA
DNA: TGTGCCACCAGTGATCAGGACATGGGGGTTCTAAACACCGGGGAGCTGTTTTTT
CDR3: CATSDQDMGVLNTGELFF

V: TRBV6-5
J: TRBJ1-1
size: many
D: NA
DNA: TGTGCCAGCACCGAATGGGGGGGAGAAGCTTTCTTT
CDR3: CASTEWGGEAFF

V: TRBV6-1
J: TRBJ1-6
size: few
D: NA
DNA: TGTGCCAGCACCTCCGAACCGAGGAGCTATAATTCACCCCTCCACTTT
CDR3: CASTSEPRSYNSPLHF

V: TRBV12-3/TRBV12-4
J: TRBJ1-2
size: many
D: TRBD1
DNA: TGTGCCAGTTGGACAGGGCATATCGAAGTGAACTATGGCTACACCTTC
CDR3: CASWTGHIEVNYGYTF

V: TRBV19
J: TRBJ2-1
size: NA
D: TRBD1
DNA: TGTGCCAGTAATAAGGACAGGAGCTCCTACAATGAGCAGTTCTTC
CDR3: CASNKDRSSYNEQFF